This TCR beta chain was recovered during a study of blood T cell repertoires in COVID-19. Study-wide background: Donors in the United States, Italy and Spain gave samples during acute or convalescent COVID-19. PBMCs, B-cell-depleted T cells, or T cells were the source of the cDNA or gDNA that made up the material.

This clone was seen a single time. Trimming removed 6 bases from V and 4 bases from J, with 10 bases in between. Per germline, CDR1 MDHEN and CDR2 SYDVKM. The CDR3 length is 12 residues. As originally analysed: Researchers report that nucleated cell counts were estimated from reference gene primer amplification. Data came from immunoSEQ multiplex PCR; TCRdb stores just in-frame clones and leaves some out. V and J calls and clone size come straight from that table; D and trimming were deduced from the DNA. The table shows some 50,000 clones, with roughly nine tenths occurring only once. The source material was peripheral blood. V and J are TRBV28 and TRBJ2-7; D not resolved. The receptor was derived from a human donor in a cohort sampled during active COVID-19. The CDR3 DNA reads as TGTGCCAGCAGCGTACTCGGGTACGAGCAGTACTTC. This encodes CASSVLGYEQYF. Full variable domain (rest looked up from reference TRBV28 and TRBJ2-7): DVKVTQSSRYLVKRTGEKVFLECVQDMDHENMFWYRQDPGLGLRLIYFSYDVKMKEKGDIPEGYSVSREKKERFSLILESASTNQTSMYLCASSVLGYEQYFGPGTRLTVT.